This T cell receptor beta chain was retrieved from a study of blood T cell repertoires in COVID-19. Overall study: Specimens from acute and convalescent COVID-19 originated in the United States, Italy and Spain.

Authors' processing steps: Using reference gene primer amplification, nucleated cell counts were estimated. The method was immunoSEQ multiplex PCR; TCRdb's version includes in-frame clones alone and lacks a portion of them. The V and J calls and clone size were taken over from that table, and D and trimming were inferred from the DNA. This sample has 340,000 or so clones; roughly 91% occur once, and the top ten carry 1%. This TCR came from a man aged 45 to 65 with active or convalescent COVID-19. Sequences were obtained from peripheral blood.

The CDR3 region is CAWRLTGETGQPQHF. The CDR3 DNA is TGTGCCTGGAGACTGACAGGAGAAACAGGGCAGCCCCAGCATTTT. The chain couples TRBV30 to TRBJ1-5, with TRBD1 as a possible D gene (6 bases). This CDR3 contains 15 residues. Per the germline V gene, CDR1 is GTSNPN and CDR2 is SVGIG (reference sequence). V was pared by 3 bases and J by 7 bases, with 19 bases between.